This TCR beta chain is from a study of blood T cell repertoires in COVID-19. Germline-derived CDR1 and CDR2 are LNHDA and SQIVND (reference sequence). The CDR3 contains 15 residues. Between the trimmed V and J ends, which lost 3 bases and 7 bases, there was a span of 18 bases. Categorization into cohorts depended on clinical history that participants reported. Repertoires were generated with immunoSEQ multiplex PCR, while TCRdb's copy carries only in-frame clones and drops some. This table has about 250,000 clones, 80% to 90% appearing once. Sequencing input: PBMCs or T cells enriched from blood (not recorded which). This sequence was found in a woman aged 45-65 years who had been exposed to COVID-19. This sequence joins TRBV19 and TRBJ1-2; D perhaps matches TRBD1 (5 bases). The CDR3 nucleotides are TGTGCCAGTAGTATCCTTGACAGCATTTTATCTGGCTACACCTTC. It encodes CASSILDSILSGYTF.